Listed below are T cell receptor beta chains from one sample, sequenced in a study of PD-L1 blockade in urothelial cancer. Repertoires were generated with immunoSEQ multiplex PCR, while TCRdb's copy carries only in-frame clones and drops some. Found here are roughly 56,000 clones, 82% of them singletons; the top ten hold 4.5%. The input for sequencing was PBMCs, taken around atezolizumab (anti-PD-L1) treatment. These receptors were obtained from a man aged 70 or older with urothelial cancer. The CDR3 runs from the conserved cysteine through the conserved F or W. The D gene is left open where the match is weak. Clone sizes are given selectively: once, few, many, or a class where the clone is expanded.

d_gene	abundance	v_gene	j_gene	CDR3aa	CDR3nt
TRBD2	-	TRBV9	TRBJ2-1	CASSVGTSLSTDEQFF	TGTGCCAGCAGCGTAGGGACTAGCCTAAGTACCGATGAGCAGTTCTTC
-	-	TRBV6-5	TRBJ2-7	CASRTYRGGYEQYF	TGTGCCAGCAGAACCTACAGGGGAGGCTACGAGCAGTACTTC
TRBD2	-	TRBV5-6	TRBJ2-5	CAIGGAGLQETQYF	TGTGCCATTGGGGGAGCGGGACTCCAAGAGACCCAGTACTTC
TRBD2	-	TRBV27	TRBJ2-1	CASSFRSGSGGNEQFF	TGTGCCAGCAGCTTCCGAAGCGGGAGTGGCGGCAATGAGCAGTTCTTC
-	-	TRBV2	TRBJ1-1	CASDGMNTEAFF	TGTGCCAGTGACGGGATGAACACTGAAGCTTTCTTT
-	-	TRBV19	TRBJ1-5	CASSIRGQPQHF	TGTGCCAGTAGTATAAGAGGTCAGCCCCAGCATTTT
-	-	TRBV19	TRBJ1-1	CASSIGKGFEAFF	TGTGCCAGTAGTATAGGAAAGGGGTTTGAAGCTTTCTTT
TRBD2	-	TRBV30	TRBJ2-3	CAWSVLAGGSDTQYF	TGTGCCTGGAGTGTACTAGCGGGAGGGTCAGATACGCAGTATTTT
-	-	TRBV7-9	TRBJ2-3	CASSLGQSTDTQYF	TGTGCCAGCAGCTTAGGGCAGAGCACAGATACGCAGTATTTT
-	-	TRBV5-4	TRBJ2-5	CAGGAGDGETQYF	TGTGCCGGGGGGGCGGGAGACGGAGAGACCCAGTACTTC
-	-	TRBV2	TRBJ2-7	CASSEKGGLYEQYF	TGTGCCAGCAGTGAAAAGGGGGGGCTCTACGAGCAGTACTTC
TRBD1	-	TRBV28	TRBJ1-5	CASKDRRGQLNQPQHF	TGTGCCAGCAAAGATAGGAGGGGACAGCTCAATCAGCCCCAGCATTTT
TRBD1	once	TRBV25-1	TRBJ2-1	CASSGTGDTQFF	TGTGCCAGCAGTGGAACAGGGGATACGCAGTTCTTC
TRBD2	-	TRBV7-3	TRBJ2-1	CASSPGTSGINEQFF	TGTGCCAGCAGCCCCGGGACTAGCGGAATCAATGAGCAGTTCTTC
-	-	TRBV30	TRBJ2-2	CAWSSDANTGELFF	TGTGCCTGGAGTAGCGATGCGAACACCGGGGAGCTGTTTTTT
TRBD2	-	TRBV11-3	TRBJ2-7	CASSLGGSGNREQYF	TGTGCCAGCAGCTTAGGGGGTAGCGGGAATCGCGAGCAGTACTTC
-	-	TRBV19	TRBJ1-5	CASSPEVGSPSQPQHF	TGTGCCAGTAGTCCTGAGGTAGGGAGCCCTAGTCAGCCCCAGCATTTT
-	-	TRBV9	TRBJ2-2	CASSAMDSATGELFF	TGTGCCAGCAGCGCTATGGACAGTGCCACCGGGGAGCTGTTTTTT
-	-	TRBV11-2	TRBJ2-3	CASSQETSDTQYF	TGTGCCAGCAGCCAAGAGACTAGTGATACGCAGTATTTT
-	-	TRBV5-1	TRBJ2-2	CASSLGPGQNTGELFF	TGCGCCAGCAGCTTGGGCCCGGGACAGAACACCGGGGAGCTGTTTTTT
-	-	TRBV27	TRBJ1-2	CASTPMGGNYGYTF	TGTGCCAGCACCCCGATGGGGGGTAACTATGGCTACACCTTC
-	once	TRBV28	TRBJ1-5	CASSLGVGTPSNQPQHF	TGTGCCAGCAGTTTAGGAGTGGGGACACCTAGCAATCAGCCCCAGCATTTT
TRBD2	-	TRBV5-1	TRBJ2-3	CASSVGTSGRTDTQYF	TGCGCCAGCAGCGTCGGGACTAGCGGGCGCACAGATACGCAGTATTTT
TRBD1	-	TRBV6-1	TRBJ2-5	CASTRDSQETQYF	TGTGCCAGCACCCGGGACAGCCAAGAGACCCAGTACTTC
TRBD2	once	TRBV30	TRBJ2-3	CAWSAGSGRGIDTQYF	TGTGCCTGGAGCGCCGGGAGCGGGAGGGGGATAGATACGCAGTATTTT
TRBD2	-	TRBV7-6	TRBJ2-5	CASSLLTSPFRETQYF	TGTGCCAGCAGCTTATTGACTAGCCCGTTCCGAGAGACCCAGTACTTC
TRBD1	-	TRBV28	TRBJ1-2	CASSYLDRGDIYGYTF	TGTGCCAGCAGTTACCTCGACAGGGGGGATATCTATGGCTACACCTTC
TRBD2	-	TRBV10-2	TRBJ2-2	CASSESLGLADNTGELFF	TGCGCCAGCAGTGAGTCGCTCGGACTAGCGGATAACACCGGGGAGCTGTTTTTT
-	-	TRBV30	TRBJ2-7	CAWSVSRVAYEQYF	TGTGCCTGGAGTGTAAGCCGCGTAGCCTACGAGCAGTACTTC
-	-	TRBV5-4	TRBJ2-3	CASSLGGSSTDTQYF	TGTGCCAGCAGCTTAGGAGGATCTAGCACAGATACGCAGTATTTT
TRBD2	medium-sized	TRBV30	TRBJ2-3	CAWSSSGRVDTQYF	TGTGCCTGGAGCTCTAGCGGGAGAGTCGATACGCAGTATTTT
TRBD2	-	TRBV7-2	TRBJ2-3	CASSPSGPSSTDTQYF	TGTGCCAGCAGCCCTAGCGGCCCCTCTAGCACAGATACGCAGTATTTT
TRBD1	-	TRBV7-7	TRBJ1-3	CASSKDRGAGNTIYF	TGTGCTAGCAGCAAAGACAGGGGTGCTGGAAACACCATATATTTT
-	-	TRBV19	TRBJ1-1	CAAGRTEAFF	TGTGCCGCAGGCCGGACTGAAGCTTTCTTT
TRBD1	-	TRBV5-1	TRBJ1-1	CASSLGGTGNTEAFF	TGCGCCAGCAGCTTGGGGGGGACAGGGAACACTGAAGCTTTCTTT
-	few	TRBV28	TRBJ2-3	CASSSLSRLSTDTQYF	TGTGCCAGCAGTTCCTTGTCGCGACTTAGCACAGATACGCAGTATTTT
-	few	TRBV30	TRBJ2-3	CAWSVGGSATDTQYF	TGTGCCTGGAGTGTGGGCGGGTCGGCCACAGATACGCAGTATTTT
-	-	TRBV18	TRBJ1-4	CASSAPGMRGEKLFF	TGTGCCAGCTCCGCGCCGGGGATGCGGGGTGAAAAACTGTTTTTT
TRBD1	-	TRBV6-1	TRBJ2-7	CAIPGTGTYEQYF	TGTGCCATCCCCGGGACAGGGACGTACGAGCAGTACTTC
TRBD1	-	TRBV7-2	TRBJ1-5	CASSLRQGAGQPQHF	TGTGCCAGCAGCTTACGACAGGGGGCAGGGCAGCCCCAGCATTTT
-	-	TRBV9	TRBJ2-5	CASSAKDLGETQYF	TGTGCCAGCAGCGCGAAGGACTTGGGAGAGACCCAGTACTTC
-	-	TRBV5-1	TRBJ2-7	CASSFIAGRGQGPKEQYF	TGCGCCAGCAGCTTCATAGCAGGGCGGGGGCAGGGCCCAAAGGAGCAGTACTTC
-	-	TRBV25-1	TRBJ1-2	CASSDTLNYGYTF	TGTGCCAGCAGTGACACTCTAAACTATGGCTACACCTTC
-	few	TRBV4-1	TRBJ2-3	CASSPVLVKLGTDTQYF	TGCGCCAGCAGCCCCGTTTTGGTGAAACTTGGCACAGATACGCAGTATTTT
-	-	TRBV2	TRBJ1-1	CASSGRGNTEAFF	TGTGCCAGCAGTGGGCGGGGAAACACTGAAGCTTTCTTT
-	-	TRBV6-4	TRBJ2-3	CASSDSPQDTQYF	TGTGCCAGCAGTGACTCCCCCCAAGATACGCAGTATTTT
-	-	TRBV5-4	TRBJ2-2	CASSLRSPTGELFF	TGTGCCAGCAGCTTGCGTAGTCCCACCGGGGAGCTGTTTTTT
-	-	TRBV30	TRBJ1-4	CAWGAGARGKLFF	TGTGCCTGGGGAGCAGGGGCACGGGGCAAACTGTTTTTT
-	-	TRBV5-5	TRBJ1-3	CASSLSGAGNTIYF	TGTGCCAGCAGCTTGTCAGGGGCTGGAAACACCATATATTTT
TRBD2	-	TRBV6-6	TRBJ2-3	CASSYSPGGRSDTQYF	TGTGCCAGCAGTTACTCGCCGGGAGGGAGGTCAGATACGCAGTATTTT
-	-	TRBV28	TRBJ1-5	CASSPGGSNQPQHF	TGTGCCAGCAGTCCCGGAGGTAGCAATCAGCCCCAGCATTTT
-	-	TRBV29-1	TRBJ1-3	CSVMIGRGPGNTIYF	TGCAGCGTTATGATCGGCAGGGGCCCTGGAAACACCATATATTTT
TRBD1	-	TRBV28	TRBJ1-3	CASSSLQGGSRGNTIYF	TGTGCCAGCAGTTCATTACAGGGGGGTTCTAGAGGAAACACCATATATTTT
-	-	TRBV9	TRBJ1-2	CASSVVEQGWGLSDGYTF	TGTGCCAGCAGCGTAGTTGAGCAGGGATGGGGTTTAAGTGACGGCTACACCTTC
TRBD2	-	TRBV7-2	TRBJ2-1	CASSFNPGLAGAGEQFF	TGTGCCAGCAGCTTTAATCCGGGACTAGCGGGAGCTGGGGAGCAGTTCTTC
TRBD1	few	TRBV2	TRBJ2-7	CASTGTGFDEQYF	TGTGCCAGCACTGGGACAGGCTTCGACGAGCAGTACTTC
TRBD2	-	TRBV19	TRBJ2-2	CASSFWTSGGPTGELFF	TGTGCCAGTAGTTTCTGGACTAGCGGGGGGCCAACCGGGGAGCTGTTTTTT
TRBD2	-	TRBV7-2	TRBJ2-6	CASSSARGRAGANVLTF	TGTGCCAGCAGCTCAGCTCGTGGGAGGGCTGGGGCCAACGTCCTGACTTTC
-	once	TRBV19	TRBJ2-3	CASSPLQGLGDTQYF	TGTGCCAGTAGTCCCTTACAGGGTCTGGGAGATACGCAGTATTTT